This T cell receptor (beta chain) is from a study of blood T cells in healthy people across ages. Overall study findings and caveats: Shifts in expanded clonotypes may have been confounded by donor CMV status, which was unknown.

The CDR3 covers 14 residues. V lost 2 bases and J 5 bases, leaving 9 bases between the germline ends. Germline CDR1 reads MNHEY; CDR2 reads SVGEGT. Using a J-beta primer mix together with a sample-barcoded 5' primer, a second PCR was run for about 7 to 12 cycles. Via MiXCR, TCRdb re-called the 5' RACE reads, giving one row per CDR3 protein. The table includes 450,000 to 600,000 distinct CDR3 sequences, about 27% detected once. Details on this clonotype: Antigen: not known.

These sequences were also reported in another study, on T cells of mothers and their children.

The source is a boy between 2 and 10 years old in good health. Sequenced sample: blood. The rearrangement joins TRBV6-2 or TRBV6-3 to TRBJ2-2; D gene unclear. The CDR3 DNA reads TGTGCCAGCAGTTACGGTTCAATAACCGGGGAGCTGTTTTTT. Protein product: CASSYGSITGELFF.